These T cell receptor beta chains were read from a single sample in a study of CD8+ T cells in alopecia areata. TCRdb's copy holds only in-frame clones and misses some; the assay was immunoSEQ multiplex PCR. The sample records approximately 280,000 clones, nearly 60% being singletons. The sequenced sample was CD4+ T cells sorted from blood, obtained at week 24, from a patient treated with tofacitinib. The receptor set was obtained from a human donor with alopecia areata. Both conserved end residues are part of each CDR3. The D gene is left open where the match is weak. Clone size is shown for a subset of rows, as once, few, many or a class of expanded clone.

d_gene,v_gene,abundance,len,j_gene,CDR3aa,CDR3nt
NA,TRBV20-1,NA,11,TRBJ2-1,CSARRDNEQFF,TGCAGTGCTAGGAGGGACAATGAGCAGTTCTTC
TRBD1,TRBV29-1,NA,13,TRBJ1-2,CSVGGRTGRGYTF,TGCAGCGTCGGAGGTCGGACAGGGAGAGGCTACACCTTC
NA,TRBV5-1,few,15,TRBJ2-1,CASSLEGGSYNEQFF,TGCGCCAGCAGCTTGGAAGGGGGCTCCTACAATGAGCAGTTCTTC
NA,TRBV5-1,few,14,TRBJ2-5,CASSLQVGEETQYF,TGCGCCAGCAGCTTACAGGTCGGTGAAGAGACCCAGTACTTC
NA,TRBV7-9,NA,12,TRBJ1-2,CASSPGGLGYTF,TGTGCCAGCAGCCCGGGCGGACTCGGCTACACCTTC
NA,TRBV28,NA,13,TRBJ2-2,CASSWGNTGELFF,TGTGCCAGCAGTTGGGGGAACACCGGGGAGCTGTTTTTT
NA,TRBV5-1,once,15,TRBJ2-7,CASSLDTSLNYEQYF,TGCGCCAGCAGCTTGGATACTAGCCTGAACTACGAGCAGTACTTC
NA,TRBV27,NA,14,TRBJ1-1,CASSFPGESTEAFF,TGTGCCAGCAGTTTCCCCGGTGAGTCCACTGAAGCTTTCTTT
NA,TRBV2,once,13,TRBJ1-5,CASSEQIHQPQHF,TGTGCCAGCAGTGAACAGATTCATCAGCCCCAGCATTTT
TRBD2,TRBV7-2,NA,14,TRBJ2-7,CASSPGLAVHEQYF,TGTGCCAGCAGCCCGGGACTAGCGGTTCACGAGCAGTACTTC
NA,TRBV11-2,few,16,TRBJ2-5,CASSSTLQGRGETQYF,TGTGCCAGCAGCTCGACTTTACAGGGACGGGGTGAGACCCAGTACTTC
NA,TRBV21-1,NA,13,TRBJ2-7,CASSLQGSYEQYF,TGTGCCAGCAGCCTCCAGGGTTCCTACGAGCAGTACTTC
NA,TRBV4-3,NA,15,TRBJ1-3,CASSQDAVPGNTIYF,TGCGCCAGCAGCCAAGACGCGGTCCCTGGAAACACCATATATTTT
TRBD1,TRBV29-1,NA,14,TRBJ1-2,CSVVGRGRNYGYTF,TGCAGCGTTGTGGGGAGGGGGCGTAACTATGGCTACACCTTC
TRBD2,TRBV4-1,few,16,TRBJ2-1,CASSARAGEGYNEQFF,TGCGCCAGCTCCGCCCGTGCGGGGGAAGGGTACAATGAGCAGTTCTTC
TRBD1,TRBV5-1,many,15,TRBJ2-6,CASSRTGAGANVLTF,TGCGCCAGCAGCAGGACAGGGGCTGGGGCCAACGTCCTGACTTTC